Only a few counts were recorded for the clone carrying this T cell receptor (beta chain). Its antigen is unknown. The library targeted TCRbeta and was prepared with unique molecular identifiers. TCRdb re-analysed the PCR reads in MiXCR, keeping a single row per CDR3 protein. Of about 310,000 distinct CDR3 sequences in the sample, roughly 25% were seen once. This specimen belongs to a study of T-cell reconstitution after alpha-beta-depleted transplantation in children. Study-level points and caveats: There were some patients whose high TCRbeta diversity at day 60 came from surviving recipient T cells and thymic progenitors. At the one-year point after transplant, T-cell counts and TCRbeta diversity were found to come mostly from T cells that had been newly produced. After transplant, at about two months, alpha-beta T cells were reportedly derived from several hundred expanded graft clones.

The material was PBMCs, mostly from graft donor cells, obtained 180 days after TCRalphabeta/CD19-depleted stem cell transplant. This receptor was taken from a male patient younger than 18 who had a stem cell transplant for acute lymphoblastic leukemia, so the T cells may come from the graft donor.

CDR3 coding DNA: TGTGCCAGCAGTTACTCGCGGACTCGTAGCTCTGGAAACACCATATATTTT. Its protein product is CASSYSRTRSSGNTIYF. The chain joins TRBV6-5 to TRBJ1-3; no definite D call. This CDR3 contains 17 residues. Germline CDR1 reads MNHEY; CDR2 reads SVGAGI. V lost 0 bases and J lost 0, with 12 bases in between.